These 3 T cell receptor delta chains were sequenced from one sample in a study of γδ T cells in repeated Plasmodium falciparum infection. Flow sorting of PBMC yielded separate Vgamma9/Vdelta2+ and Vdelta2-negative gammadelta T cell populations for bulk repertoire analysis. TCRdb ran CATT on the multiplex PCR reads. The sample shows tens of thousands of delta-chain clones, about 1.6% of them seen only once. The specimen was gamma-delta T cells from blood. The source of these receptors is a pool of human donors (malaria-infected and uninfected, not separated).

There are a few counts of this clone. The TCRdb record carries a much larger clone's protein, which differs from this DNA's translation at residue 4; a read error is the likely cause, and the protein listed here is the DNA translation. This chain links TRDV1 with TRDJ1; a possible D gene is TRDD3 (5 bases). TCRdb is silent on the J gene; assignment here came from matching the DNA to germline. The CDR3 contains 18 residues. Germline V gene lookup returns CDR1 TSWWSYY and CDR2 QGS. The DNA for the CDR3 is TGTGCTCTTGAGGAATGCTTCTGGGAGCGAAGCTACACCGATAAACTCATCTTT. The encoded protein is CALEECFWERSYTDKLIF.

This clone was picked up many times. This clone may be a read error of a much larger clone one base away. Other DNA variants within this sample encode the same CDR3. The rearrangement links TRDV2 to TRDJ1, with 13 bases that match TRDD3. The J gene, left out of TCRdb, was set here by checking the DNA against germline. This CDR3 region has 19 residues. Germline trimming cut 5 bases from V and 5 bases from J; bases unmatched to any gene: 19. Germline lookup yields CDR1 GEAIGNYY and CDR2 EKD. This CDR3 is CACAPLTGGYEGPRDKLIF. The CDR3 nucleotides are TGTGCCTGTGCCCCTTTAACTGGGGGATACGAGGGGCCCAGGGATAAACTCATCTTT.

As to this clone: The mismatch at residue 4 between this DNA's translation and the TCRdb protein of a much larger clone likely reflects a read error; the protein shown is translated from the DNA. This rearrangement joins TRDV1 to TRDJ1, with 12 positions matching TRDD3. The J gene, left out of TCRdb, was set here by checking the DNA against germline. Germline lookup yields CDR1 TSWWSYY and CDR2 QGS. The CDR3 is 18 amino acids. The CDR3 nucleotides read TGTGCTCTTGTGGAACCGGCTGACTGGGGGATACCGGCCGATAAACTCATCTTT. Protein product: CALVEPADWGIPADKLIF.